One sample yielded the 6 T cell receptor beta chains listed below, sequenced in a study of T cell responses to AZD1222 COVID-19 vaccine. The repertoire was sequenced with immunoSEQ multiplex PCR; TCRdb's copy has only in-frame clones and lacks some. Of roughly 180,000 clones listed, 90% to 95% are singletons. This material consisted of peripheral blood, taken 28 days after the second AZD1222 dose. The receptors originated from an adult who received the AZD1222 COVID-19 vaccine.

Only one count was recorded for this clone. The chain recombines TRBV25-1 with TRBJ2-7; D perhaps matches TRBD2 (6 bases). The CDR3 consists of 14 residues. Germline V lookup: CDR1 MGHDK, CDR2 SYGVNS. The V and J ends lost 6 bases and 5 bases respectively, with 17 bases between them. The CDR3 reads CASSPKDYFNEQYF. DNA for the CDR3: TGTGCCAGCAGCCCAAAGGACTATTTCAACGAGCAGTACTTC.

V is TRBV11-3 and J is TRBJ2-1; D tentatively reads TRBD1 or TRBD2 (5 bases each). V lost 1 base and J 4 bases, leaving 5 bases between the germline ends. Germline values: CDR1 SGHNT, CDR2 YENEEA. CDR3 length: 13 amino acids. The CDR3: CASSLGGYNEQFF. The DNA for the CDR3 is TGTGCCAGCAGCTTAGGGGGGTACAATGAGCAGTTCTTC.

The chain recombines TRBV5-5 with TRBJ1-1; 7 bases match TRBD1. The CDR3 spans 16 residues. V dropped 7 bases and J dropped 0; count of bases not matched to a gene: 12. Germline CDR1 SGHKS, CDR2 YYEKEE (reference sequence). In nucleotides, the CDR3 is TGTGCCAGCCGCCTCGGACAGGCAAACATGAACACTGAAGCTTTCTTT. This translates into CASRLGQANMNTEAFF. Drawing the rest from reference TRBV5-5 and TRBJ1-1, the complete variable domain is DAGVTQSPTHLIKTRGQQVTLRCSPISGHKSVSWYQQVLGQGPQFIFQYYEKEERGRGNFPDRFSARQFPNYSSELNVNALLLGDSALYLCASRLGQANMNTEAFFGQGTRLTVV.

The CDR3 DNA reads TGTGCCAGCAGCTCAGGACTAGCGGGCTCCCTAGAGGGGGATACGCAGTATTTT. This gives the protein CASSSGLAGSLEGDTQYF. The chain has TRBV7-3 and TRBJ2-3; 11 bases line up with TRBD2. The CDR3 has 18 residues. V trimming: 4 bases; J trimming: 6 bases; junction bases outside the gene matches: 15. The V gene's germline CDR1 is SGHTA and CDR2 FQGTGA.

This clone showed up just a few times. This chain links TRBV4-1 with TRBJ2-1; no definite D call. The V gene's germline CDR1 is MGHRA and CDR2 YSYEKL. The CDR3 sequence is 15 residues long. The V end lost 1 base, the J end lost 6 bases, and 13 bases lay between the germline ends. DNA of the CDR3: TGCGCCAGCAGCCAAGGGATTTTAGGCTTCAATGAGCAGTTCTTC. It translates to CASSQGILGFNEQFF.

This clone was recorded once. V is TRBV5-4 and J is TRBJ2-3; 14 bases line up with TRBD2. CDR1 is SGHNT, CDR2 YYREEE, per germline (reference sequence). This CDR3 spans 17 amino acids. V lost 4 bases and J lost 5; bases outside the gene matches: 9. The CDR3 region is CASSRPGLAGEVDTQYF. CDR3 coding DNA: TGTGCCAGCAGCCGCCCGGGACTAGCGGGGGAGGTAGATACGCAGTATTTT.